This TCR beta chain was recorded in a study of T cell repertoires in cytomegalovirus infection. Across the study: Public signatures in TCR beta pointed to CMV infection and matching HLA type. Study observations and caveats: Across the ex vivo response, the dominant clonotypes were HLA-C-restricted CMV-specific TCR beta clonotypes.

A single record per CDR3 protein comes from TCRdb applying MiXCR to the reads. The sample gives tens of thousands of distinct CDR3 sequences, approximately 30% of which show up once; 45% to 75% is in the top ten. This clonotype was found a few times. The antigen is unknown. The germline V and J ends were trimmed by 7 bases and 7 bases, with 17 bases remaining between them. This CDR3 is built from 14 residues. Germline V gene sequence: CDR1 MNHNY, CDR2 SVGAGI (reference sequence). The specimen was CD8+ T cells from cultured PBMCs, collected from culture after CMV antigen stimulation. This sequence originates from a human donor in good health (CMV status not recorded). Some clones in this sample may be carry-over from other donors' samples. J is TRBJ2-1 and V is TRBV6-6; TRBD2 might be the D (5 bases). CDR3 in DNA: TGTGCCAGCATCGACGCCGGGCCGGGGAATGAGCAGTTCTTC. It is translated as CASIDAGPGNEQFF.